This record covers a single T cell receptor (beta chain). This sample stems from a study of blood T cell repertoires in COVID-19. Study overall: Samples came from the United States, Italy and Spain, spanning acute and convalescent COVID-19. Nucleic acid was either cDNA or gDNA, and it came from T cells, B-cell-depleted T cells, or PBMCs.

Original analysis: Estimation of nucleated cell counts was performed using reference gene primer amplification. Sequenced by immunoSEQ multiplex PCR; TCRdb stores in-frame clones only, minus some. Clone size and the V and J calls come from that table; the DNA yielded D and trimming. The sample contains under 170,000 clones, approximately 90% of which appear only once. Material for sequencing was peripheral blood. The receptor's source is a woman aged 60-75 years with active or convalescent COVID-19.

CDR3: CAISESMTGDVAEAFF. As DNA, the CDR3 is TGTGCCATCAGTGAGTCCATGACAGGGGATGTCGCTGAAGCTTTCTTT. The J gene is TRBJ1-1, the V gene TRBV10-3; 8 nucleotides line up with TRBD1. CDR1 is ENHRY and CDR2 is SYGVKD in the germline V gene. The V gene end was trimmed by 0 bases and the J gene end by 6 bases; junction bases not matched to a gene: 9. CDR3 size: 16 residues.